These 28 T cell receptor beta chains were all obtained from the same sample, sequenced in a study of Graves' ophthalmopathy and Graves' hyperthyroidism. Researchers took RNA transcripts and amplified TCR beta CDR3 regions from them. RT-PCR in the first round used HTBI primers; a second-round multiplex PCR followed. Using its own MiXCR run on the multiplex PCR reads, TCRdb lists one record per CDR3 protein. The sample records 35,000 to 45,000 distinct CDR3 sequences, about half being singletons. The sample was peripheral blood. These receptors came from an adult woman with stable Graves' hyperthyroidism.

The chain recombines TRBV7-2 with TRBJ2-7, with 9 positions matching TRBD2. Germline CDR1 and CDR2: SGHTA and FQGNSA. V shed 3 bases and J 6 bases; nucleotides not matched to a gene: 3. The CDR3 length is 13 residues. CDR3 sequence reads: CASSLAGGAEQYF. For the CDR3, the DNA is TGTGCCAGCAGCTTGGCGGGAGGGGCCGAGCAGTACTTC.

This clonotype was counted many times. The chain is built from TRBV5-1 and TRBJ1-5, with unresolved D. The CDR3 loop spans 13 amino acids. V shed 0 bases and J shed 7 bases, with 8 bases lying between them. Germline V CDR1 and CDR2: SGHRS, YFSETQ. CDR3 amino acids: CASSLEFGQPQHF. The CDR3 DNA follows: TGCGCCAGCAGCTTGGAATTCGGACAGCCCCAGCATTTT. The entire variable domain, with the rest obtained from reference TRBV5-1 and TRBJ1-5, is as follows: KAGVTQTPRYLIKTRGQQVTLSCSPISGHRSVSWYQQTPGQGLQFLFEYFSETQRNKGNFPGRFSGRQFSNSRSEMNVSTLELGDSALYLCASSLEFGQPQHFGDGTRLSIL.

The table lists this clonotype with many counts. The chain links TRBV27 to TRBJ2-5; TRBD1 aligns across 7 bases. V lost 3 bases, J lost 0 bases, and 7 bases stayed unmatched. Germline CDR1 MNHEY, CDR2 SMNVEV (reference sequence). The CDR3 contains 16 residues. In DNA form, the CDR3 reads TGTGCCAGCAGTTTTATAGGTGGGACAGACCAAGAGACCCAGTACTTC. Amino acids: CASSFIGGTDQETQYF.

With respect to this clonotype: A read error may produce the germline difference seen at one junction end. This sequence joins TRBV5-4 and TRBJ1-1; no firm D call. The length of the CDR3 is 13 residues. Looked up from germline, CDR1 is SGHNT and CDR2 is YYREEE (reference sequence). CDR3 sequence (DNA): TGTGCCAGCATCACCGGATATAACACTGAAGCTCTCTTT. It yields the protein CASITGYNTEALF.

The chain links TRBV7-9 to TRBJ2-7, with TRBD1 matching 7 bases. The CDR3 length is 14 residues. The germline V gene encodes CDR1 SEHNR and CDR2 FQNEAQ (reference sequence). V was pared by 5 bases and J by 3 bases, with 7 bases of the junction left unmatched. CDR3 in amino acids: CASSPLDRNYEQYF. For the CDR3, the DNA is TGTGCCAGCAGCCCCTTGGACAGGAACTACGAGCAGTACTTC.

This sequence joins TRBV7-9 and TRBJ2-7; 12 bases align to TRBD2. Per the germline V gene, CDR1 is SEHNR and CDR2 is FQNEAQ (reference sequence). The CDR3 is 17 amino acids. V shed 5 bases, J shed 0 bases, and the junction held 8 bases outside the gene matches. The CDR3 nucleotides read TGTGCCAGCAGCCCCACGACTAGCGGGAGAGACTCCTACGAGCAGTACTTC. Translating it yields CASSPTTSGRDSYEQYF.

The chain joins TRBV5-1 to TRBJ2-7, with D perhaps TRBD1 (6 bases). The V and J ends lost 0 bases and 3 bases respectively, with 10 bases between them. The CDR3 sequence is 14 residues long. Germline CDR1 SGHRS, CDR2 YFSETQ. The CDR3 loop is CASSLGTVNYEQYF. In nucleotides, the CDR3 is TGCGCCAGCAGCTTGGGGACAGTGAACTACGAGCAGTACTTC.

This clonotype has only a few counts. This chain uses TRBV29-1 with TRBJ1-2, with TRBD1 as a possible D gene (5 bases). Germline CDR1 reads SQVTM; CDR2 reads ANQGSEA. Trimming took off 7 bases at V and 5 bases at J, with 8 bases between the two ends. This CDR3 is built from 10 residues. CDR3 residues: CSDGGYGYTF. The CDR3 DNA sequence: TGCAGCGACGGGGGGTATGGCTACACCTTC.

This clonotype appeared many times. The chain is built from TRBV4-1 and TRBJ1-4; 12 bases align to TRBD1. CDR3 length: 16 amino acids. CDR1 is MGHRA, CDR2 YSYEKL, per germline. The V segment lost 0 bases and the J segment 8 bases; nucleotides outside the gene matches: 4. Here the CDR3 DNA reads TGCGCCAGCAGCCAAGATTTGGGGACAGGGGGCGAAAAACTGTTTTTT. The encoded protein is CASSQDLGTGGEKLFF.

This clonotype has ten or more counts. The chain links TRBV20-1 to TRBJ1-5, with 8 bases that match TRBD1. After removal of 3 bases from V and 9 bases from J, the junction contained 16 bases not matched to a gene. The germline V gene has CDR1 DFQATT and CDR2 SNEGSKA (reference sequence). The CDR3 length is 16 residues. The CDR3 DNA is TGCAGTGCTAGGGACAGGGATTTTCAGAACTCTGGGCCCCAGCATTTT. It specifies CSARDRDFQNSGPQHF.

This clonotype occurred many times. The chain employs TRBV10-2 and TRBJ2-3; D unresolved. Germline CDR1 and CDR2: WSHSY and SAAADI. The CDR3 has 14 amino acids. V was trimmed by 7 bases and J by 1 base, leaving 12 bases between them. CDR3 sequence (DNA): TGCGCCAGCACACGAGGAGCCCGCACAGATACGCAGTATTTT. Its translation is CASTRGARTDTQYF.

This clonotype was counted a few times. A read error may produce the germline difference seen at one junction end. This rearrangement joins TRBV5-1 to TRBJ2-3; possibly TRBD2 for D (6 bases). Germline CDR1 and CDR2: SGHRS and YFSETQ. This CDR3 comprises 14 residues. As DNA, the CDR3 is TGCGCCAGCAGTTTGGACGGGAGATCAGATACGCAGTATTTT. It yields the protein CASSLDGRSDTQYF. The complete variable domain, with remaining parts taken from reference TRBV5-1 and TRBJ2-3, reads KAGVTQTPRYLIKTRGQQVTLSCSPISGHRSVSWYQQTPGQGLQFLFEYFSETQRNKGNFPGRFSGRQFSNSRSEMNVSTLELGDSALYLCASSLDGRSDTQYFGPGTRLTVL.

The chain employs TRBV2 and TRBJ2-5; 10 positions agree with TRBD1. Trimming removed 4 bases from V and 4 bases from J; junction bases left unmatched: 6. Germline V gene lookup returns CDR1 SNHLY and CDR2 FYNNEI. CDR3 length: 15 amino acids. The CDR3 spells CASSGDRGSGETQYF. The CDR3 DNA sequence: TGTGCCAGCAGTGGGGACAGGGGATCGGGAGAGACCCAGTACTTC.

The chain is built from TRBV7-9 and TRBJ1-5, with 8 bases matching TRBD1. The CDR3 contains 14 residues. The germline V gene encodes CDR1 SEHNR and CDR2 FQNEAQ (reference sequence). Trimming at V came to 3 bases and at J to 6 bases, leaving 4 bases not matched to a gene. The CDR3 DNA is TGTGCCAGCAGCTTTACCGGGACAGGTCAGCCCCAGCATTTT. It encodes CASSFTGTGQPQHF.

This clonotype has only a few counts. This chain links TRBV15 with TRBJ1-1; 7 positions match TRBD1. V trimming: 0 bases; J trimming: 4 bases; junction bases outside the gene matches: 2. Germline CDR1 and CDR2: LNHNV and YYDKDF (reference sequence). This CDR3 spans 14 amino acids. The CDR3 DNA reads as TGTGCCACCAGCAGAGAGACAGGGAGCACTGAAGCTTTCTTT. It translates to CATSRETGSTEAFF.

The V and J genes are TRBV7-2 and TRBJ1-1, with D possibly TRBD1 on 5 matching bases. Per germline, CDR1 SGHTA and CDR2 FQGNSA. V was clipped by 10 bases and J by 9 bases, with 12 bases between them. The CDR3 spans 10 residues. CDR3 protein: CATFGGKAFF. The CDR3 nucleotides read TGTGCCACATTCGGGGGAAAAGCTTTCTTT.

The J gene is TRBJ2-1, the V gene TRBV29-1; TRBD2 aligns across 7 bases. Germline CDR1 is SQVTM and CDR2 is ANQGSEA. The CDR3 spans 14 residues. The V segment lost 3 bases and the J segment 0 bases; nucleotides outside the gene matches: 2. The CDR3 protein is CSVEGGSSYNEQFF. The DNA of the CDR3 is TGCAGCGTTGAGGGGGGGAGCTCCTACAATGAGCAGTTCTTC.

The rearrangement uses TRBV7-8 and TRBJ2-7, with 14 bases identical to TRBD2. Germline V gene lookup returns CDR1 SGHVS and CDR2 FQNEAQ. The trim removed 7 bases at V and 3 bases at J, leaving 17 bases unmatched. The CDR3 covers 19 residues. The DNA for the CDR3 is TGTGCCAGCAACCCAGCCGGGACTAGCGGGAGTGCACGATTCTACGAGCAGTACTTC. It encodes CASNPAGTSGSARFYEQYF.

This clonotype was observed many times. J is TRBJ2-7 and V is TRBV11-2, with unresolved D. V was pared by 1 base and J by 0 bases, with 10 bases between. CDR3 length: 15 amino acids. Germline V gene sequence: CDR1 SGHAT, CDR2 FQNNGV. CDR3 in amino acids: CASSLGPGASYEQYF. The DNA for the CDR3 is TGTGCCAGCAGCTTAGGTCCGGGCGCCTCCTACGAGCAGTACTTC.

CDR3 amino acids: CASSIQGQTQAFF. The CDR3 DNA is TGTGCCAGCAGCATACAGGGGCAGACCCAAGCTTTCTTT. V and J are TRBV7-2 and TRBJ1-1, with 7 bases matching TRBD1. The V and J ends lost 5 bases and 9 bases, in that order; junction bases with no gene match: 9. The germline gives CDR1 SGHTA, CDR2 FQGNSA. The CDR3 has 13 amino acids.

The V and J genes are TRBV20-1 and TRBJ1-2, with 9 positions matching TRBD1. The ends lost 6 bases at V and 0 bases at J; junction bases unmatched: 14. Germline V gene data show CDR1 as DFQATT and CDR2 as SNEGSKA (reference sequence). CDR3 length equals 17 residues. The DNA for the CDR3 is TGCAGTGCCCCCAACACGGACAGGGGTCACCCTAACTATGGCTACACCTTC. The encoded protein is CSAPNTDRGHPNYGYTF.

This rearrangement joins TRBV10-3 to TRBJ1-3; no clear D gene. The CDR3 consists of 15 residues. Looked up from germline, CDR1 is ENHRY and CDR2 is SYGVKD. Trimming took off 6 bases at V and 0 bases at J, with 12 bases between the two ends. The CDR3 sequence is CAIRGPSDSGNTIYF. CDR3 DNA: TGTGCCATCAGAGGCCCAAGCGACTCTGGAAACACCATATATTTT.

The CDR3 spells CASSADRREQYF. CDR3 DNA: TGTGCCAGCAGTGCGGACAGGAGGGAGCAGTACTTC. The chain has TRBV6-1 and TRBJ2-7; 7 nucleotides match TRBD1. The CDR3 totals 12 residues. Germline V gene sequence: CDR1 MNHNS, CDR2 SASEGT. Unmatched junction bases numbered 4, after V lost 4 bases and J lost 7 bases.

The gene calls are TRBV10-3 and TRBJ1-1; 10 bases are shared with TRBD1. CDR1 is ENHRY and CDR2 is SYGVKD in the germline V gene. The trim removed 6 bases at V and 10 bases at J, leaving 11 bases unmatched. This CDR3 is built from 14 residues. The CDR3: CAIRGTGVEGVAFF. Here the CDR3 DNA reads TGTGCCATCAGGGGGACAGGGGTCGAAGGGGTAGCTTTCTTT.

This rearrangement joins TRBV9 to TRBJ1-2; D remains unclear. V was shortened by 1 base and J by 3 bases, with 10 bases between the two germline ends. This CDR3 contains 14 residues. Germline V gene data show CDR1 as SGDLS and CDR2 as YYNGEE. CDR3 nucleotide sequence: TGTGCCAGCAGCGTAACACATTCCGACTATGGCTACACCTTC. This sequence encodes CASSVTHSDYGYTF.

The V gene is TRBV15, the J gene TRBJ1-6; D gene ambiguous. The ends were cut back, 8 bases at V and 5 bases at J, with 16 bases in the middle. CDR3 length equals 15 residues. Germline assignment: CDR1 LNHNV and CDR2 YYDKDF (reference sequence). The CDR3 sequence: CATREGGPNNSPLHF. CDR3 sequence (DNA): TGTGCCACCCGCGAAGGTGGGCCCAATAATTCACCCCTCCACTTT.

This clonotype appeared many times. The CDR3 nucleotides read TGTGCCAGCAGCGATGGGACGGCCTTGAACACTGAAGCTTTCTTT. It encodes CASSDGTALNTEAFF. This rearrangement joins TRBV9 to TRBJ1-1, with D possibly matching TRBD1 (5 bases). The germline gives CDR1 SGDLS, CDR2 YYNGEE. The length of the CDR3 is 15 residues. Trimming left V 3 bases short and J 0 bases short, with 12 bases between.

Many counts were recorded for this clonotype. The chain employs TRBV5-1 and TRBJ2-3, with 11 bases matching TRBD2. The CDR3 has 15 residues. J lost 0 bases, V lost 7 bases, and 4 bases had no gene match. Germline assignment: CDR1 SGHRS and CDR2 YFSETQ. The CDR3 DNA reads TGCGCCAGCCGACTAGCGGGATATAGCACAGATACGCAGTATTTT. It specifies CASRLAGYSTDTQYF.